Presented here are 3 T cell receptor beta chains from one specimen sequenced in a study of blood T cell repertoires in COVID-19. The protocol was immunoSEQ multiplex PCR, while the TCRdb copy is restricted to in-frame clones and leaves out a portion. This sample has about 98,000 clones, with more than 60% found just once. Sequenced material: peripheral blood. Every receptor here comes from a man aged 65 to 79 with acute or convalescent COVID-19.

The CDR3 is CASSLAGSGGNQPQHF. CDR3 sequence (DNA): TGTGCCAGCAGCTTAGCGGGGTCAGGGGGCAATCAGCCCCAGCATTTT. The chain employs TRBV7-2 and TRBJ1-5, with a tentative D call TRBD1 (6 bases). The CDR3 length is 16 residues. Trimming removed 0 bases from V and 2 bases from J, with 11 bases in between. Per germline, CDR1 SGHTA and CDR2 FQGNSA.

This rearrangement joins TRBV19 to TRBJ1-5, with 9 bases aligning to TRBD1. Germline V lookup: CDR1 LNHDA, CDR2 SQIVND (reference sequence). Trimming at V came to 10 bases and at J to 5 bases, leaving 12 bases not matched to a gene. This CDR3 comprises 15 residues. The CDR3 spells CATERGQGLYQPQHF. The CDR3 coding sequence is TGTGCCACCGAGAGAGGACAGGGGCTATATCAGCCCCAGCATTTT.

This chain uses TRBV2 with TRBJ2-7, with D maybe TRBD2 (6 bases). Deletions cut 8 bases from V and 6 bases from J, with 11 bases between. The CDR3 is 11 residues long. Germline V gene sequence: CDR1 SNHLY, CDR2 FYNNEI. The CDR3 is CASRLGGEQYF. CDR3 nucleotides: TGTGCCAGCCGTCTGGGGGGCGAGCAGTACTTC.